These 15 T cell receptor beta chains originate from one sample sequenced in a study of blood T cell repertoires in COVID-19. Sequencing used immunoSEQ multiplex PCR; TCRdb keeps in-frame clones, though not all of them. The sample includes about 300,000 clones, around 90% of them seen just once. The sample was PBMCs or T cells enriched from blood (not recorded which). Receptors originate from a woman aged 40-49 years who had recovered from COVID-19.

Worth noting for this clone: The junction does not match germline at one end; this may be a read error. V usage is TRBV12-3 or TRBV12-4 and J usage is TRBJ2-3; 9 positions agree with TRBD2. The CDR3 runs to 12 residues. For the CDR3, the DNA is TGTGCCAGCAGTTTTAGCGGGAGTACCGTAGTTTTT. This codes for CASSFSGSTVVF.

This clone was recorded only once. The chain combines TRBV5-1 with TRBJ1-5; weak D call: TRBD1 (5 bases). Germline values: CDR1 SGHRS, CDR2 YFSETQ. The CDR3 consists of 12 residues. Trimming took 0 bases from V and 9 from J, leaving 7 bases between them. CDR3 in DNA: TGCGCCAGCAGCTTGGGCCAGGGGCCCCAGCATTTT. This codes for CASSLGQGPQHF.

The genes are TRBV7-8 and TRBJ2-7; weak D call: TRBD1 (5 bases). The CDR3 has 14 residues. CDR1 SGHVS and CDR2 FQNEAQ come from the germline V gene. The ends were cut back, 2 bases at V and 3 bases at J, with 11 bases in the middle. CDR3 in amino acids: CASSLNPGNYEQYF. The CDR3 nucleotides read TGTGCCAGCAGCTTAAATCCAGGGAACTACGAGCAGTACTTC.

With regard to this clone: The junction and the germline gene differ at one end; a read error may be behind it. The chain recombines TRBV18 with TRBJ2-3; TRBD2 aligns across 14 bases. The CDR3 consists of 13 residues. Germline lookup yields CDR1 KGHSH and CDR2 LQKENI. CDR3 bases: TGTGCCAGCTCACCACCGGGGACTAGCGGGAGTAATTTT. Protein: CASSPPGTSGSNF.

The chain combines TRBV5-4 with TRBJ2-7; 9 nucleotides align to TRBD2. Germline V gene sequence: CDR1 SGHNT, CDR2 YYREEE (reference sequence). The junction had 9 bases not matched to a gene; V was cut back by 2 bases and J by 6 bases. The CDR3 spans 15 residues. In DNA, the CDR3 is TGTGCCAGCAGCTTAACCGGGACTAGCTCAGCCGAGCAGTACTTC. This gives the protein CASSLTGTSSAEQYF.

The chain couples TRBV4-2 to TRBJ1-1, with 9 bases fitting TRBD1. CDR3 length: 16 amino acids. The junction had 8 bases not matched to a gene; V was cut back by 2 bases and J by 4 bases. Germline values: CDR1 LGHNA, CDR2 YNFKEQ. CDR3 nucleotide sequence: TGTGCCAGCAGCCAACCTCAGGGACAGGGCGGCACTGAAGCTTTCTTT. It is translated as CASSQPQGQGGTEAFF.

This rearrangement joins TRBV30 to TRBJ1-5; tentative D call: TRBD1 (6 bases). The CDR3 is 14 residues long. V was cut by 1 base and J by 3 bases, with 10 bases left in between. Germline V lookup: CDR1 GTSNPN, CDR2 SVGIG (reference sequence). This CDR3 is CAWSGGHLNQPQHF. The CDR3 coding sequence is TGTGCCTGGAGTGGGGGACACCTCAATCAGCCCCAGCATTTT.

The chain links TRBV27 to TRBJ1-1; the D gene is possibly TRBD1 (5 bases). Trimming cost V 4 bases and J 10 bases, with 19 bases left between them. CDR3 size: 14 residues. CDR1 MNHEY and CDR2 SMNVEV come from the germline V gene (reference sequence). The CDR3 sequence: CASSSHGTAGGAFF. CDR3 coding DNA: TGTGCCAGCAGTTCCCATGGGACGGCCGGGGGAGCTTTCTTT.

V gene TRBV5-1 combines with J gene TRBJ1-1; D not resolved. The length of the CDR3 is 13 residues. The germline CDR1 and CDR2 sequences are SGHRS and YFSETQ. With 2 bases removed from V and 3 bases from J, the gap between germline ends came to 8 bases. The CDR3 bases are TGCGCCAGCAGCTTATTCGGTTACACTGAAGCTTTCTTT. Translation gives CASSLFGYTEAFF.

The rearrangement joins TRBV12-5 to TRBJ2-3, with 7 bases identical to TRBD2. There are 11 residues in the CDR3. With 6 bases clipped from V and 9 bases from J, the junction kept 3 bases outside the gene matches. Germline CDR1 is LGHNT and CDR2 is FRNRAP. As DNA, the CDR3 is TGTGCTAGTGGACTAGCGAGGACGCAGTATTTT. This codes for CASGLARTQYF.

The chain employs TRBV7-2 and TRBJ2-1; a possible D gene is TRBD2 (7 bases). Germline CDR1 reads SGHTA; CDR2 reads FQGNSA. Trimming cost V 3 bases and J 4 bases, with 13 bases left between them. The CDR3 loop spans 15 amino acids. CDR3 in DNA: TGTGCCAGCAGCTTCGGAGGGGGGGGTTACAATGAGCAGTTCTTC. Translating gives CASSFGGGGYNEQFF.

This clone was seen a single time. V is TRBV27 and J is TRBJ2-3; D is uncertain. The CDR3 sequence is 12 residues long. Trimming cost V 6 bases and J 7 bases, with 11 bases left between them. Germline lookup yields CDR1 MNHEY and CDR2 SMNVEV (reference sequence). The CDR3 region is CASRTRQNTQYF. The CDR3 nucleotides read TGTGCCAGCAGGACACGACAAAATACGCAGTATTTT.

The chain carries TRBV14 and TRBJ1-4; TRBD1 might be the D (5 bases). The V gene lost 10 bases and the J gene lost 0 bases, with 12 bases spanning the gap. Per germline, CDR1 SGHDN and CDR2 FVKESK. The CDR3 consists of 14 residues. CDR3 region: CANLFRATNEKLFF. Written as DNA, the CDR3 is TGTGCCAACTTGTTCAGGGCAACTAATGAAAAACTGTTTTTT.

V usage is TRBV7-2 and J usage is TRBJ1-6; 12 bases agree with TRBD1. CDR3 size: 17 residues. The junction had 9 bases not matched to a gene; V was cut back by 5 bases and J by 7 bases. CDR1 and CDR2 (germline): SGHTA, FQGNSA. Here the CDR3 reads CASSPRGQGAGNSPLHF. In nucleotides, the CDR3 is TGTGCCAGCAGCCCACGGGGACAGGGGGCAGGGAATTCACCCCTCCACTTT.

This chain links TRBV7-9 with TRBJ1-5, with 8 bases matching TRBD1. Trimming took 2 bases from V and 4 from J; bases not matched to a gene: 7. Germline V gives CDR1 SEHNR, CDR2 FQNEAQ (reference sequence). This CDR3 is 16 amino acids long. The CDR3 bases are TGTGCCAGCAGCTTACAGGGGGCTCGTGGAAATCAGCCCCAGCATTTT. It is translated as CASSLQGARGNQPQHF. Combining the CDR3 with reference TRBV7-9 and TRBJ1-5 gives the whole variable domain DTGVSQNPRHKITKRGQNVTFRCDPISEHNRLYWYRQTLGQGPEFLTYFQNEAQLEKSRLLSDRFSAERPKGSFSTLEIQRTEQGDSAMYLCASSLQGARGNQPQHFGDGTRLSIL.